The clone carrying this T cell receptor (beta chain) was counted only a few times. Its antigen is not identified. One entry per CDR3 protein results from TCRdb running MiXCR on the 5' RACE reads. Among roughly 500,000 distinct CDR3 sequences listed, about 19% were seen once. These data belong to a study of T cells after yellow fever vaccination. Findings of the study overall: After the booster, 96% of CD4 and 75% to 90% of CD8 primary-response clones were re-detected.

Trimming removed 2 bases at V and 6 bases at J, with 11 bases between. The CDR3 extends over 13 amino acids. Germline values: CDR1 SEHNR, CDR2 FQNEAQ (reference sequence). The genes are TRBV7-9 and TRBJ2-7; D is uncertain. This receptor was taken from a man aged 25 to 45 who received the YFV17D yellow fever vaccine. This sample comprised PBMCs, obtained 15 days after the yellow fever booster vaccination. The CDR3 is CASSLTKTLEQYF. CDR3 sequence (DNA): TGTGCCAGCAGCTTAACCAAGACCCTCGAGCAGTACTTC.